This note documents a single T cell receptor beta chain sequence. Its specificity is unknown. These data originate in a study of blood T cells in healthy people across ages. Findings and limits, study-wide: Age brought a roughly linear fall in TCR beta diversity measured per million T cells. Researchers judged that diversity estimates from one million T cells fell short of true values.

After removal of 2 bases from V and 14 bases from J, the junction contained 9 bases not matched to a gene. The CDR3 spans 14 residues. Next came a second PCR, run for roughly 6 to 11 cycles, which used a sample-barcoded 5' primer along with a J-beta primer mix. TCRdb processed the 5' RACE reads anew with MiXCR; each CDR3 protein has one entry. The sample has fewer than 2,000,000 distinct CDR3 sequences; about 31% are singletons. Sequencing used blood. This clonotype was sampled from a woman in her 30s in good health. This chain uses TRBV12-3 or TRBV12-4 with TRBJ1-6; TRBD1 agrees at 7 bases. As DNA, the CDR3 is TGTGCCAGCAGTTTAATGACAGGGTCTAAGTCCCTCCACTTT. This gives the protein CASSLMTGSKSLHF.